This record looks at one TCR beta chain sequence and its context. As it was prepared, the TCRbeta library received unique molecular identifiers. MiXCR, run by TCRdb on the PCR reads, gives a single entry per CDR3 protein. The sample carries 450,000 to 600,000 distinct CDR3 sequences, approximately 29% recorded once. These data are taken from a study of T-cell reconstitution after alpha-beta-depleted transplantation in children. Germline values: CDR1 MNHNS, CDR2 SASEGT. The CDR3 totals 13 residues. The receptor comes from a human donor who donated a stem cell graft to a child with aplastic anemia. The sequencing here drew on PBMCs from the stem cell graft donor, taken from the stem cell graft. The V call is TRBV6-1, the J call TRBJ1-1; D is undetermined. CDR3 in amino acids: CAAHQRDRTEAFF. CDR3 in DNA: TGTGCGGCCCATCAGAGGGATCGAACTGAAGCTTTCTTT.